Sequencing of this TCR beta chain was carried out in a study of tumor and adjacent non-tumor tissue in lung cancer. Study results and limitations: Compared with tumor, normal lung showed significantly lower TCR diversity. Normal lung showed higher cumulative top 100 clone frequency than tumor.

J lost 2 bases, V lost 9 bases, and 12 bases had no gene match. Germline V gene sequence: CDR1 LNHDA, CDR2 SQIVND (reference sequence). The CDR3 loop spans 16 amino acids. In regard to this clonotype: Its antigen is undetermined.

RNA was extracted from bulk tissue without any cell sorting. A modified ARM-PCR protocol with three rounds of nested PCR amplified TCRbeta. In TCRdb, the multiplex PCR reads were re-called with MiXCR into one record per CDR3 protein. The table shows more than 70,000 distinct CDR3 sequences, with around 65% occurring only once. The sample comprised lung tumor tissue. The source of this sequence is a man between 65 and 79 years old with non-small cell lung cancer. This chain joins TRBV19 and TRBJ2-1; 8 bases match TRBD1. Here the CDR3 DNA reads TGTGCCAGCTCCTACGGGACAGGTGGCCCCTACAATGAGCAGTTCTTC. This codes for CASSYGTGGPYNEQFF.